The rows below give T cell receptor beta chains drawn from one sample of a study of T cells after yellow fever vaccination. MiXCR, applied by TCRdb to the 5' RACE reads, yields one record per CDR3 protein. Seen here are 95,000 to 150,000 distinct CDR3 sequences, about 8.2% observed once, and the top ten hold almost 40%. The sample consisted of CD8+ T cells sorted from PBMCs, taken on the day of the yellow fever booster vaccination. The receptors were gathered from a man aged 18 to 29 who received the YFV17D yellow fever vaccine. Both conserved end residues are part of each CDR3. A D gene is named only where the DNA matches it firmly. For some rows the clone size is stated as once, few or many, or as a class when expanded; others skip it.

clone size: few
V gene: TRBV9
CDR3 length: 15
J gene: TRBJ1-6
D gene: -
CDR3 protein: CASSPSGVGNSPLHF
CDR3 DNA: TGTGCCAGCAGCCCAAGCGGGGTGGGAAATTCACCCCTCCACTTT

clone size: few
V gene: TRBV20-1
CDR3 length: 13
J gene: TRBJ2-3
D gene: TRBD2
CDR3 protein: CSAPGGGTDTQYF
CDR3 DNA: TGCAGTGCTCCCGGGGGGGGCACAGATACGCAGTATTTT

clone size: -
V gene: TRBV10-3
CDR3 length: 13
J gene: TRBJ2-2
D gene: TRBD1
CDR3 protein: CAIRDRGPGELFF
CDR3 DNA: TGTGCCATCAGAGACAGGGGTCCCGGGGAGCTGTTTTTT

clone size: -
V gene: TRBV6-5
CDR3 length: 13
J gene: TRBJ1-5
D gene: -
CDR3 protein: CASSYGANQPQHF
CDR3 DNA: TGTGCCAGCAGTTACGGGGCAAATCAGCCCCAGCATTTT

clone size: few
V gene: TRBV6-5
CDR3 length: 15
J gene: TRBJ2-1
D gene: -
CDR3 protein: CASSLEDPSYNEQFF
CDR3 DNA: TGTGCCAGCAGCCTCGAGGACCCTTCCTACAATGAGCAGTTCTTC

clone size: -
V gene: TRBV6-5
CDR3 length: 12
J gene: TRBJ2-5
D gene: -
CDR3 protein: CASRQGLETQYF
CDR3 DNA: TGTGCCAGCAGGCAGGGACTCGAGACCCAGTACTTC

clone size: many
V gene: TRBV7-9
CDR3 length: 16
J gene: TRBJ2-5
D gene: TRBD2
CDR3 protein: CASSFPTSGGEETQYF
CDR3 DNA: TGTGCCAGCAGCTTCCCTACTAGCGGGGGGGAAGAGACCCAGTACTTC

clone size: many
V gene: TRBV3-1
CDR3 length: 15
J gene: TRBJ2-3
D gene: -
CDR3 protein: CASSPGLAVGDTQYF
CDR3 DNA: TGTGCCAGCAGCCCGGGACTCGCTGTGGGAGATACGCAGTATTTT

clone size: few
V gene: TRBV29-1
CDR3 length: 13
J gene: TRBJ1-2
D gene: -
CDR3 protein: CSVDQQGRVGYTF
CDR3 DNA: TGCAGCGTGGACCAACAGGGACGAGTCGGCTACACCTTC

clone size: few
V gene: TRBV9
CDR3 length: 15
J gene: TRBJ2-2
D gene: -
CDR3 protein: CASTLSRVGTGELFF
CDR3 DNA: TGTGCCAGCACCCTATCCAGGGTGGGAACCGGGGAGCTGTTTTTT

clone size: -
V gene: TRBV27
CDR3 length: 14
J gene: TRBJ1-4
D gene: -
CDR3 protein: CASSLSQTGEKLFF
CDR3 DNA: TGTGCCAGCAGTTTATCGCAAACCGGTGAAAAACTGTTTTTT

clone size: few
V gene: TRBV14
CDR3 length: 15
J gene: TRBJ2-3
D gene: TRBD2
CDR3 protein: CASTAGGGFTDTQYF
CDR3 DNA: TGTGCCAGCACCGCGGGAGGGGGCTTCACAGATACGCAGTATTTT

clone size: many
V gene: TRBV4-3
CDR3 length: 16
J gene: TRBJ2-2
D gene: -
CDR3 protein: CASSQDRGRNTGELFF
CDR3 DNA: TGCGCCAGCAGCCAAGATCGGGGCAGAAACACCGGGGAGCTGTTTTTT

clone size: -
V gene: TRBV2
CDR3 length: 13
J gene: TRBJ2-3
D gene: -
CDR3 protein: CASSGDGTDTQYF
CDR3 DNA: TGTGCCAGCAGTGGAGACGGCACAGATACGCAGTATTTT

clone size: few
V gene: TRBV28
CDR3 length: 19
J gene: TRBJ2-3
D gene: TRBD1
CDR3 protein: CASSLSTFRDRAFADTQYF
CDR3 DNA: TGTGCCAGCAGTTTAAGCACCTTTCGGGACAGGGCTTTCGCAGATACGCAGTATTTT

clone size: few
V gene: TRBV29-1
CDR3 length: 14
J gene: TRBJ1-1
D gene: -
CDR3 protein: CSVELPGMNTEAFF
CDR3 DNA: TGCAGCGTTGAACTCCCGGGTATGAACACTGAAGCTTTCTTT

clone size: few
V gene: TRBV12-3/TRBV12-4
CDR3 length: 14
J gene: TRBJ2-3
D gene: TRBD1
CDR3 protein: CASSSTGWTDTQYF
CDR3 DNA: TGTGCCAGCAGTTCGACAGGGTGGACAGATACGCAGTATTTT

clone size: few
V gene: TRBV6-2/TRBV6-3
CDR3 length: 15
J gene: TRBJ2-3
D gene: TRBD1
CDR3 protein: CASSRGQGWTDTQYF
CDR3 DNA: TGTGCCAGCAGCAGGGGACAGGGGTGGACAGATACGCAGTATTTT

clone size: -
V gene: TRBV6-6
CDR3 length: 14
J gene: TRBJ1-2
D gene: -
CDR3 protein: CASSSLLGGGGYTF
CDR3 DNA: TGTGCCAGCAGTTCCCTCCTAGGGGGGGGAGGCTACACCTTC

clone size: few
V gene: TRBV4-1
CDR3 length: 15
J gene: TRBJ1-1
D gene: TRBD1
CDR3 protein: CASSYRTGRNTEAFF
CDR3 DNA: TGCGCCAGCAGCTATCGGACAGGGCGTAACACTGAAGCTTTCTTT

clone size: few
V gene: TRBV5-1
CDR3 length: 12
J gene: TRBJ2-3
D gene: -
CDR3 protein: CASRMSTDTQYF
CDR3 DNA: TGCGCCAGCAGAATGTCCACAGATACGCAGTATTTT

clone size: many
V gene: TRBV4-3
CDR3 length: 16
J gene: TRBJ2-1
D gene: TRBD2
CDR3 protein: CASSQELAGEGNEQFF
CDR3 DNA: TGCGCCAGCAGCCAAGAGCTAGCGGGGGAAGGCAATGAGCAGTTCTTC

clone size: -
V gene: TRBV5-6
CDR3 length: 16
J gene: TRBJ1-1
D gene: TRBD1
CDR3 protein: CASSLPWTGLNTEAFF
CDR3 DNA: TGTGCCAGCAGCCTCCCATGGACAGGGTTGAACACTGAAGCTTTCTTT

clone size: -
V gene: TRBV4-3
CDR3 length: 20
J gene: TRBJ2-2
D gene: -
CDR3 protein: CASSQDGSPSVGDPTGELFF
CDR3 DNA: TGCGCCAGCAGCCAAGATGGTTCCCCTAGCGTGGGGGACCCCACCGGGGAGCTGTTTTTT

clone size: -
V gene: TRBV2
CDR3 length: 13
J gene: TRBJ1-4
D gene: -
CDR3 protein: CASREADAEKLFF
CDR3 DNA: TGTGCCAGCAGAGAAGCAGACGCTGAAAAACTGTTTTTT

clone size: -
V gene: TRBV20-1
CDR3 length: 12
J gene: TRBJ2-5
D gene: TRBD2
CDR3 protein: CTATRGGETQYF
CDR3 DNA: TGCACCGCTACACGGGGAGGGGAGACCCAGTACTTC

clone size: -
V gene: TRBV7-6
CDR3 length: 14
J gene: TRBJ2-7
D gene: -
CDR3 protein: CASSLEAGVNEQYF
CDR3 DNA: TGTGCCAGCAGCTTAGAGGCAGGGGTAAACGAGCAGTACTTC

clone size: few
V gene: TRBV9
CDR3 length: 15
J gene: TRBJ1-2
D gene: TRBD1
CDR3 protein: CASSAGGPTAMGYTF
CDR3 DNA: TGTGCCAGCAGCGCAGGGGGCCCTACAGCTATGGGCTACACCTTC

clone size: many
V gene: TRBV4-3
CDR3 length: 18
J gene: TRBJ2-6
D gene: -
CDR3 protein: CASSQQQEGGSGANVLTF
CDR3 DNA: TGCGCCAGCAGCCAACAGCAGGAGGGGGGCTCTGGGGCCAACGTCCTGACTTTC

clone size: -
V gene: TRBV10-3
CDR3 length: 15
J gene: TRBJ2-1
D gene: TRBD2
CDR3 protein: CAISEGLAGDNEQFF
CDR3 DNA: TGTGCCATCAGTGAAGGCTTAGCGGGGGACAATGAGCAGTTCTTC

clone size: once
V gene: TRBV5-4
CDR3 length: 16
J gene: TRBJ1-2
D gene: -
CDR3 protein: CASSSPYEGTDYGYTF
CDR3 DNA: TGTGCCAGCAGCTCCCCATATGAGGGGACGGACTATGGCTACACCTTC

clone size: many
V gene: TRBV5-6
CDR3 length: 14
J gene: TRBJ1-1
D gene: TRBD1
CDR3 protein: CASSFGTGNTEAFF
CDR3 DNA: TGTGCCAGCAGCTTCGGGACAGGAAACACTGAAGCTTTCTTT

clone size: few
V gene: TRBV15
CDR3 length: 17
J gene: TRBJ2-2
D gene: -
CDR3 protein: CATSRDRSGLNTGELFF
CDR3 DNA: TGTGCCACCAGCAGAGATCGGTCAGGGCTCAACACCGGGGAGCTGTTTTTT

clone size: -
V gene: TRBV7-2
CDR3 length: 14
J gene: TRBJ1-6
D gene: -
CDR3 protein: CASSLALAGPPLHF
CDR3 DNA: TGTGCCAGCAGCTTAGCGCTAGCTGGACCACCCCTCCACTTT

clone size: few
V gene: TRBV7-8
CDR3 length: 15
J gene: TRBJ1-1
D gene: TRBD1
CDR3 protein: CASSLVSARGIEAFF
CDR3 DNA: TGTGCCAGCAGCTTAGTCTCCGCCAGGGGGATTGAAGCTTTCTTT

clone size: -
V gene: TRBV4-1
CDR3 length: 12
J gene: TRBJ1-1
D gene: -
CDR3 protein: CASSQGRREAFF
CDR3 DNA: TGCGCCAGCAGCCAAGGGCGGAGAGAAGCTTTCTTT

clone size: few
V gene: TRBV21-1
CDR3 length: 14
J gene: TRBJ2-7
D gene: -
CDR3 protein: CASPGGESYYEQYF
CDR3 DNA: TGTGCCAGCCCTGGCGGGGAATCCTACTACGAGCAGTACTTC

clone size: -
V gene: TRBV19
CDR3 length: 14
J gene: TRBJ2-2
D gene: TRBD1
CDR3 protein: CASSMGTATGELFF
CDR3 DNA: TGTGCCAGTAGTATGGGGACAGCCACCGGGGAGCTGTTTTTT

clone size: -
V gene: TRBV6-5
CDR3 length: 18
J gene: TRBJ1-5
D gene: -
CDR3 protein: CASSYQPGADHSNQPQHF
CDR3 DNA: TGTGCCAGCAGTTATCAACCGGGCGCAGACCATAGCAATCAGCCCCAGCATTTT

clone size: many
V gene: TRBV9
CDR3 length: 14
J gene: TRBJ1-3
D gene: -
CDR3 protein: CASSVAGLGNTIYF
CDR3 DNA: TGTGCCAGCAGCGTCGCCGGTTTAGGAAACACCATATATTTT

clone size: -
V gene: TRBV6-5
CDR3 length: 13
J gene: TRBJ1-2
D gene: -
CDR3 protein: CASSYSMGDGYTF
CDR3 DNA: TGTGCCAGCAGTTACTCGATGGGGGATGGCTACACCTTC

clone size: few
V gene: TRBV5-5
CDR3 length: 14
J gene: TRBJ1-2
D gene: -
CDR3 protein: CASSRDGGDYGYTF
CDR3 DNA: TGTGCCAGCAGCCGCGACGGTGGGGACTATGGCTACACCTTC

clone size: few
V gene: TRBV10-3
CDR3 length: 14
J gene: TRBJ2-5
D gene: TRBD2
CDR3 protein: CAISESSGEGTQYF
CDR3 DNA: TGTGCCATCAGTGAGTCCTCGGGGGAGGGGACCCAGTACTTC

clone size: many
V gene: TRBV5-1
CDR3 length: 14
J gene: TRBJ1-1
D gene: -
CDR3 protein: CASSLDGGAAEAFF
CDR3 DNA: TGCGCCAGCAGCTTGGATGGTGGGGCGGCTGAAGCTTTCTTT

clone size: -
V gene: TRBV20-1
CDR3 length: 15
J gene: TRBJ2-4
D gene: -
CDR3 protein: CSAGSRGRTKNIQYF
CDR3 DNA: TGCAGTGCTGGATCTAGGGGCAGAACCAAAAACATTCAGTACTTC

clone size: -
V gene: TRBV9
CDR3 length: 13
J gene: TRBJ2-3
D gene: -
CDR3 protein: CASSAQGADTQYF
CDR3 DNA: TGTGCCAGCAGCGCGCAGGGTGCAGATACGCAGTATTTT

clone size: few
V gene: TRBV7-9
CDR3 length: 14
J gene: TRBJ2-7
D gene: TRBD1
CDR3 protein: CASSSDRDSYEQYF
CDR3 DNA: TGTGCCAGCAGTTCAGACAGGGACTCCTACGAGCAGTACTTC

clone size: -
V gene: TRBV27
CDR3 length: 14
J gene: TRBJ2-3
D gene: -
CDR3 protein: CASIGYSGTDTQYF
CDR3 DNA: TGTGCCAGCATTGGCTATAGCGGCACAGATACGCAGTATTTT

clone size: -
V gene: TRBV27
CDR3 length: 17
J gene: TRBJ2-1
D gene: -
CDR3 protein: CASSLYPYRQVGSEQFF
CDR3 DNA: TGTGCCAGCAGTTTATACCCCTATAGACAGGTTGGAAGTGAGCAGTTCTTC

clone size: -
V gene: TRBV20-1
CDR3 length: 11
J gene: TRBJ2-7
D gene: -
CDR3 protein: CSVSRGDEQYF
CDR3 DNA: TGCAGTGTTTCGAGGGGGGACGAGCAGTACTTC

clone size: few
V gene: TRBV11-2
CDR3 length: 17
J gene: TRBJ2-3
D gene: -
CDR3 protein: CASSSGVAGLGTDTQYF
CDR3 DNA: TGTGCCAGCAGCTCGGGCGTCGCGGGTCTAGGAACAGATACGCAGTATTTT

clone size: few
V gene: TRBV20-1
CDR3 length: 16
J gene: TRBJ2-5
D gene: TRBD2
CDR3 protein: CSASNLAGGDQETQYF
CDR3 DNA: TGCAGTGCTAGTAACCTAGCGGGGGGGGACCAAGAGACCCAGTACTTC

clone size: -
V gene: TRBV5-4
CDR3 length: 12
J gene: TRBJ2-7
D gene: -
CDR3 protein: CASSSPGGEQYF
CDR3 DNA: TGTGCCAGCAGCTCACCAGGTGGGGAGCAGTACTTC

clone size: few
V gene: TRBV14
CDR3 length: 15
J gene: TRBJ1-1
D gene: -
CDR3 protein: CASSQEGGWHTEAFF
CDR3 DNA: TGTGCCAGCAGCCAAGAAGGAGGGTGGCACACTGAAGCTTTCTTT